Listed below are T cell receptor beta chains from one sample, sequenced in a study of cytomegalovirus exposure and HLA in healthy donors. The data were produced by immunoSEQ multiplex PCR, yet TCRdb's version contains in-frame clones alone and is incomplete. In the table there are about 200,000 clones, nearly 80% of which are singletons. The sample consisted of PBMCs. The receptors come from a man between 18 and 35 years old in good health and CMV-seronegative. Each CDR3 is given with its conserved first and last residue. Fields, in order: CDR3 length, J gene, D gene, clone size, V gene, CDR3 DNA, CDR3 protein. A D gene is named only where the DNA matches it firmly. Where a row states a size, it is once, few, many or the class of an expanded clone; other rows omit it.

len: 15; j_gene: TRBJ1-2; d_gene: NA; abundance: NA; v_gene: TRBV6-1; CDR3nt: TGTGCCAGCAGTGAAGCGCTTCAGGCTCCCTATGGCTACACCTTC; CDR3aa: CASSEALQAPYGYTF
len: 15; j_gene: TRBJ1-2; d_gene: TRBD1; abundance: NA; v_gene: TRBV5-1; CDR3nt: TGCGCCAGCAGCTTGGAAGCAGGGGGCAACTATGGCTACACCTTC; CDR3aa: CASSLEAGGNYGYTF
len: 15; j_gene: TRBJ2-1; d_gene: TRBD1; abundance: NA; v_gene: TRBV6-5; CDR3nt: TGTGCCAGCAGTTCCGGGACAGGGGGTTTCAATGAGCAGTTCTTC; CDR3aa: CASSSGTGGFNEQFF
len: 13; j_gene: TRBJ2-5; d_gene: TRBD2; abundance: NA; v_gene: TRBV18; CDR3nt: TGTGCCAGCTCACCGACTAGCACGGAGACCCAGTACTTC; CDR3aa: CASSPTSTETQYF
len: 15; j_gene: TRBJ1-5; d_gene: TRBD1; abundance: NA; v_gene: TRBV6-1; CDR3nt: TGTGCCAGCAGTCGCGACAGGGGGATGAGTCAGCCCCAGCATTTT; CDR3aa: CASSRDRGMSQPQHF
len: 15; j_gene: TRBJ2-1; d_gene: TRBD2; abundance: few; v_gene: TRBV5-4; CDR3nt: TGTGCCAGCAGCTTGCTAGCGGGAGGGGTGGATGAGCAGTTCTTC; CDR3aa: CASSLLAGGVDEQFF
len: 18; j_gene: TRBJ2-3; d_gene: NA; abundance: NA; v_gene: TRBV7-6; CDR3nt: TGTGCCAGCAGCTTAGCGGTCGGCGCCCAGGGAAGCACAGATACGCAGTATTTT; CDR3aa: CASSLAVGAQGSTDTQYF
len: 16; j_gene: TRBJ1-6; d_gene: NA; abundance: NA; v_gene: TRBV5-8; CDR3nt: TGTGCCAGCAGTCATCGTGACAGTTCTCAGTCCTCACCCCTCCACTTT; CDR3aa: CASSHRDSSQSSPLHF
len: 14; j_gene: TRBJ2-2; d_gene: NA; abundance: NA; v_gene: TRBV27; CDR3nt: TGTGCCAGCAGTTTATCGAGGGTGGCCGGGGAGCTGTTTTTT; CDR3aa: CASSLSRVAGELFF
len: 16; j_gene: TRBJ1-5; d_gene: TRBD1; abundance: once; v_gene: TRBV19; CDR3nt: TGTGCCAGTAGTATAGATAGACAGGGGGTCAATCAGCCCCAGCATTTT; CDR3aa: CASSIDRQGVNQPQHF
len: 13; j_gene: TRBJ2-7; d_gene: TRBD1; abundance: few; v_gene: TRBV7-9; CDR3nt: TGTGCCAGCAGCCTAGGACAGGGCGGCGAGCAGTACTTC; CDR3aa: CASSLGQGGEQYF
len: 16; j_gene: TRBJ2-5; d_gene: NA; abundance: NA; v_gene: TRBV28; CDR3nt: TGTGCCAGCAGTTTAGGGGGGGCGGGGGAACAAGAGACCCAGTACTTC; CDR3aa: CASSLGGAGEQETQYF
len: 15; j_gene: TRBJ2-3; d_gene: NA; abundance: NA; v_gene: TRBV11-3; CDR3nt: TGTGCCAGCAGCCGTTCCAGGTCGTTCGCAGATACGCAGTATTTT; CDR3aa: CASSRSRSFADTQYF
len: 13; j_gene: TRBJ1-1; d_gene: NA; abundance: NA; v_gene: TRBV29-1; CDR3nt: TGCAGCGTCGTCAGATCCATGAACACTGAAGCTTTCTTT; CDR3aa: CSVVRSMNTEAFF
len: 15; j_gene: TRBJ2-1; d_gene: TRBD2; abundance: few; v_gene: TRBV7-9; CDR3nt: TGTGCCAGCAGCTTAGGATACGGGGGGGACAATGAGCAGTTCTTC; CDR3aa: CASSLGYGGDNEQFF
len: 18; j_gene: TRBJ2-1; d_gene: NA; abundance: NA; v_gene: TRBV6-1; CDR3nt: TGTGCCAGCAGTGAAGCTGGGAGCGGGCTGAGCTCCTACAATGAGCAGTTCTTC; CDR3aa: CASSEAGSGLSSYNEQFF
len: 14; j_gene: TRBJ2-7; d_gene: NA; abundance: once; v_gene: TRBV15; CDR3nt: TGTGCCACCAGCAGAGGGGAGACCGTTTACGAGCAGTACTTC; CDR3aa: CATSRGETVYEQYF
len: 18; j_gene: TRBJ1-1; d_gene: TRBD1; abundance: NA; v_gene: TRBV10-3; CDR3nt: TGTGCCATCAGTGAGTCGACGCCGAACAGGGGAACGAACACTGAAGCTTTCTTT; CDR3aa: CAISESTPNRGTNTEAFF
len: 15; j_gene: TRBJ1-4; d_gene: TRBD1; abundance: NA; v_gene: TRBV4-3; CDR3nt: TGCGCCAGCAGCCAAGGGGACAGGGGTCTTGAAAAACTGTTTTTT; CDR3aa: CASSQGDRGLEKLFF
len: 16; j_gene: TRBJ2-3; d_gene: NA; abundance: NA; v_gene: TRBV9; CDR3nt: TGTGCCAGCAGCGTAGCCGAGGATTCCCCTACAGATACGCAGTATTTT; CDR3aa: CASSVAEDSPTDTQYF